The 14 T cell receptor beta chains listed next were all sequenced from one sample in a study of monozygotic twins with inflammatory bowel disease. Using the 5' RACE reads, TCRdb records one entry per CDR3 protein without DNA. The ten top clones account for 2% to 2.5%, within a sample of 440,000 or so distinct CDR3 sequences. The sequencing input was blood. These receptors were obtained from a human donor with ulcerative colitis or Crohn's disease, or a healthy co-twin of an affected twin (not recorded which).

The chain has TRBV6-5 and TRBJ1-1. The CDR3 has 14 amino acids. CDR1 is MNHEY, CDR2 SVGAGI, per germline. This CDR3 is CASSYGVSGTEAFF.

The chain is built from TRBV5-1 and TRBJ2-7; the D gene TCRdb calls, TRBD1, cannot be checked with no DNA. Germline V gene data show CDR1 as SGHRS and CDR2 as YFSETQ. This CDR3 is 14 amino acids long. CDR3 sequence reads: CASSGGQATHEQYF.

This sequence joins TRBV7-9 and TRBJ1-4; the D call from TCRdb, TRBD1, cannot be confirmed without DNA. CDR3 size: 14 residues. Per the germline V gene, CDR1 is SEHNR and CDR2 is FQNEAQ (reference sequence). CDR3 sequence reads: CASSPGQSNEKLFF.

The chain joins TRBV21-1 to TRBJ2-1; TCRdb indicates TRBD2, and absent DNA this call remains unverified. TRBV21-1 is a pseudogene. This CDR3 contains 17 residues. CDR3 protein: CASSKEQSGGVYNEQFF.

This chain uses TRBV29-1 with TRBJ2-6; TCRdb outputs TRBD1, but without DNA this stays unchecked. In germline, CDR1 is SQVTM, CDR2 ANQGSEA. CDR3 length equals 15 residues. This CDR3 is CSVRTGGIGANVLTF. The full variable domain, its missing parts supplied by reference TRBV29-1 and TRBJ2-6, is SAVISQKPSRDICQRGTSLTIQCQVDSQVTMMFWYRQQPGQSLTLIATANQGSEATYESGFVIDKFPISRPNLTFSTLTVSNMSPEDSSIYLCSVRTGGIGANVLTFGAGSRLTVL.

The V gene is TRBV12-3 or TRBV12-4, the J gene TRBJ2-3. This CDR3 comprises 16 residues. Here the CDR3 reads CASSPRPFLHTDTQYF.

The chain joins TRBV4-1 to TRBJ2-1; TCRdb reports TRBD1, a call that lacks DNA to check it against. Germline V gives CDR1 MGHRA, CDR2 YSYEKL. The CDR3 runs 14 residues. The CDR3 is CASSTQTGPGEQFF.

V gene TRBV5-1 combines with J gene TRBJ2-5; the TRBD1 assignment by TCRdb is unverifiable without DNA. The CDR3 extends over 15 amino acids. Germline CDR1 and CDR2: SGHRS and YFSETQ. This chain's CDR3 is CASSPGTEIQETQYF.

The chain has TRBV5-6 and TRBJ2-2. CDR1 and CDR2 from the germline V gene are SGHDT and YYEEEE. The CDR3 loop spans 15 amino acids. The CDR3 loop is CASSLEAGRTGELFF.

The rearrangement uses TRBV19 and TRBJ2-4; lacking DNA, the TRBD2 call made by TCRdb goes unchecked. The germline V gene has CDR1 LNHDA and CDR2 SQIVND (reference sequence). The CDR3 contains 14 residues. The CDR3 reads CASSLVGEKNIQYF. Variable domain in full (rest from reference TRBV19 and TRBJ2-4): DGGITQSPKYLFRKEGQNVTLSCEQNLNHDAMYWYRQDPGQGLRLIYYSQIVNDFQKGDIAEGYSVSREKKESFPLTVTSAQKNPTAFYLCASSLVGEKNIQYFGAGTRLSVL.

J is TRBJ1-5 and V is TRBV6-1. Looked up from germline, CDR1 is MNHNS and CDR2 is SASEGT. The CDR3 length is 12 residues. The CDR3 is CATTDSNQPQHF.

This chain connects TRBV5-6 to TRBJ2-1; checking the TCRdb D call of TRBD2 is not possible without DNA. The CDR3 has 15 residues. Germline CDR1 SGHDT, CDR2 YYEEEE. The chain's CDR3 is CASSFFSGSYNEQFF.

V gene TRBV11-1 combines with J gene TRBJ2-2; TCRdb selects TRBD1, and the lack of DNA leaves this call unchecked. Germline V gene data show CDR1 as SGHAT and CDR2 as FQDESV (reference sequence). The length of the CDR3 is 18 residues. CDR3 region: CASSSGTGQLPNTGELFF. The full variable domain, rest sourced from reference TRBV11-1 and TRBJ2-2, is EAEVAQSPRYKITEKSQAVAFWCDPISGHATLYWYRQILGQGPELLVQFQDESVVDDSQLPKDRFSAERLKGVDSTLKIQPAELGDSAMYLCASSSGTGQLPNTGELFFGEGSRLTVL.

The rearrangement joins TRBV6-2 or TRBV6-3 to TRBJ2-2. From germline, CDR1 is MNHEY and CDR2 SVGEGT. This CDR3 comprises 12 residues. The CDR3 is CASTDPTGELFF.